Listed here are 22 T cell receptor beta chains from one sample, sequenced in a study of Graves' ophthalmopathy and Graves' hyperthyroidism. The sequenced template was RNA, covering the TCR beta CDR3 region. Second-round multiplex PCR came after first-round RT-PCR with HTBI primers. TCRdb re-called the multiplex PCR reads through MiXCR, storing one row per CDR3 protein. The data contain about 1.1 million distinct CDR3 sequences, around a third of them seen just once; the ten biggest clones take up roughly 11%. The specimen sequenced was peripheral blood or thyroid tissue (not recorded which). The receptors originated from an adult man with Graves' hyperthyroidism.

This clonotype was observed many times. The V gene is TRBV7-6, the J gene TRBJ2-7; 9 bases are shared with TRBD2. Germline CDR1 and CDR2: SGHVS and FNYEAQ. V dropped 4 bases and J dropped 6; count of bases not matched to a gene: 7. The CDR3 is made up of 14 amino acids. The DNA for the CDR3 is TGTGCCAGCAGCTCGGGGACTAGCTCCGGCGAGCAGTACTTC. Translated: CASSSGTSSGEQYF.

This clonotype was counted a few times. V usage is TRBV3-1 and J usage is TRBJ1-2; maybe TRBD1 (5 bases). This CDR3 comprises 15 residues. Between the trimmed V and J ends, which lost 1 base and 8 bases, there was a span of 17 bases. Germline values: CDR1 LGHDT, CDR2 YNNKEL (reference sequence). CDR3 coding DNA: TGTGCCAGCAGCCAAGGGGTTGCGGGGCTCGGCGGCTACACCTTC. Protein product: CASSQGVAGLGGYTF.

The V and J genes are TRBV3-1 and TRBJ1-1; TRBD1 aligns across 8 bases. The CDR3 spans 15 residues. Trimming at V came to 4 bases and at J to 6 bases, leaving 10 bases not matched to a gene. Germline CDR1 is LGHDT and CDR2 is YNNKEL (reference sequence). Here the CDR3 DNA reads TGTGCCAGCAGCCTCAGGGACAGGCACGGCGCTGAAGCTTTCTTT. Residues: CASSLRDRHGAEAFF.

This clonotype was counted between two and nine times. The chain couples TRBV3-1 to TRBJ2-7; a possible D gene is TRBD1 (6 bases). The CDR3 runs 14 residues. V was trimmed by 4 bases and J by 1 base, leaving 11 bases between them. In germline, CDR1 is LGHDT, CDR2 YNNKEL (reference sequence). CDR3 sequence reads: CASSRNTGSYEQYF. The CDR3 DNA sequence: TGTGCCAGCAGCCGGAATACAGGGTCCTACGAGCAGTACTTC.

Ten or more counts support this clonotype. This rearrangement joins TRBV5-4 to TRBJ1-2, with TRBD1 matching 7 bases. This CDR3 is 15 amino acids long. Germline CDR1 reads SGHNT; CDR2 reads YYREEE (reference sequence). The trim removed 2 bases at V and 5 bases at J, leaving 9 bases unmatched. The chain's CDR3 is CASSLSRTGVYGYTF. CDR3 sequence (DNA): TGTGCCAGCAGCTTATCCCGGACAGGCGTTTATGGCTACACCTTC.

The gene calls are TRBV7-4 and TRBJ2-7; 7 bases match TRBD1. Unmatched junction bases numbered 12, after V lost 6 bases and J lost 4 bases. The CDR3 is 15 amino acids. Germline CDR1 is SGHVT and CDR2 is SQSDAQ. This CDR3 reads CASRSGTADLYEQYF. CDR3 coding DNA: TGTGCCAGCAGATCAGGGACAGCCGACCTATACGAGCAGTACTTC.

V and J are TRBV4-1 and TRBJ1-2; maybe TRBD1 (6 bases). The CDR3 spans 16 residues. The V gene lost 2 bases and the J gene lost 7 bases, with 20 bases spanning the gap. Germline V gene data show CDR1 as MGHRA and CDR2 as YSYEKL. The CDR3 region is CASSQPTGSLGLGYTF. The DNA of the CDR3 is TGCGCCAGCAGCCAACCTACAGGGAGCCTCGGACTTGGCTACACCTTC.

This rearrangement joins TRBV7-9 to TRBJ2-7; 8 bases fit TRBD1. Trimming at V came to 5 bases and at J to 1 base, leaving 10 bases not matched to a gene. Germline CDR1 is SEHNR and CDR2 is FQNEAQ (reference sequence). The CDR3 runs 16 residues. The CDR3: CASSHVGQGASYEQYF. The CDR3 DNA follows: TGTGCCAGCAGCCATGTCGGGCAGGGGGCTTCCTACGAGCAGTACTTC.

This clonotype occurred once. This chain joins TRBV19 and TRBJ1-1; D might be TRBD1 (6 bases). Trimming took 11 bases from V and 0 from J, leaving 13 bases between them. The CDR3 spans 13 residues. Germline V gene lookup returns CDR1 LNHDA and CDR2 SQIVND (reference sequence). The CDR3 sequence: CACAQGMNTEAFF. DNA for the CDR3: TGTGCCTGTGCGCAGGGGATGAACACTGAAGCTTTCTTT.

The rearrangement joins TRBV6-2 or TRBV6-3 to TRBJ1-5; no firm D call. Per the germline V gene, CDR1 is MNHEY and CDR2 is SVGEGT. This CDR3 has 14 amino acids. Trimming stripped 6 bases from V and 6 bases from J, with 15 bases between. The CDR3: CASSYRGPVQPQHF. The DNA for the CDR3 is TGTGCCAGCAGCTATCGGGGTCCCGTTCAGCCCCAGCATTTT.

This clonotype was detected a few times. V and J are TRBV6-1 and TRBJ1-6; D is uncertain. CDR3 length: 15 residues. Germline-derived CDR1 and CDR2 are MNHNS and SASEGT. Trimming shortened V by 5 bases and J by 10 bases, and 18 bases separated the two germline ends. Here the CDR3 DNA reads TGTGCCAGCAGTTTATCCGGCAGCGTGCTGTCACCCCTCCACTTT. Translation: CASSLSGSVLSPLHF.

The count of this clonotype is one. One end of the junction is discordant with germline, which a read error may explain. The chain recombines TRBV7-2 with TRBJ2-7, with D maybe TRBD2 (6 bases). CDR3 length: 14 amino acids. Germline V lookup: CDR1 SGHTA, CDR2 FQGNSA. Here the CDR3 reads CASKLRGGTYKQYF. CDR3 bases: TGTGCCAGCAAACTGCGGGGCGGTACCTACAAGCAGTACTTC.

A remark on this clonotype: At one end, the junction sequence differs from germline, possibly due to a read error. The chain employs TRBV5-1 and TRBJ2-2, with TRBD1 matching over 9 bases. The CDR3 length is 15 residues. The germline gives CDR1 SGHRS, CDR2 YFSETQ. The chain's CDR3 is CASSLVTGGTGGLFF. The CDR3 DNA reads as TGCGCCAGCAGCTTGGTGACAGGGGGAACCGGGGGGCTGTTTTTT.

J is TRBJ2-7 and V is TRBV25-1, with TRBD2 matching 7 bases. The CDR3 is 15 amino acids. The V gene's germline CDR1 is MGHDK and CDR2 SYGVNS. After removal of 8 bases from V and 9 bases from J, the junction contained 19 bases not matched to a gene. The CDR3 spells CASFSMGGRILRQYF. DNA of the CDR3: TGTGCCAGCTTTAGTATGGGAGGGCGAATACTTAGGCAGTACTTC.

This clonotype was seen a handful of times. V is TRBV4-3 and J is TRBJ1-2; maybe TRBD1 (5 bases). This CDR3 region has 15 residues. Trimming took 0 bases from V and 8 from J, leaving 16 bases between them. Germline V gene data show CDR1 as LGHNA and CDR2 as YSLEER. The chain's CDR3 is CASSQDPGDLGGYTF. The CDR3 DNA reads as TGCGCCAGCAGCCAAGATCCCGGGGACCTCGGAGGCTACACCTTC.

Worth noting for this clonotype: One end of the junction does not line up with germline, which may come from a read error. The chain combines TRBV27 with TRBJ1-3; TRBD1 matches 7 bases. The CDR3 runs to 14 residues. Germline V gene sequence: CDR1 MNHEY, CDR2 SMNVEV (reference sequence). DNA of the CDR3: TGTGCCAGCAGTGCCAGGGGGAGTGGAAGCACCATATATTTT. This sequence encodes CASSARGSGSTIYF.

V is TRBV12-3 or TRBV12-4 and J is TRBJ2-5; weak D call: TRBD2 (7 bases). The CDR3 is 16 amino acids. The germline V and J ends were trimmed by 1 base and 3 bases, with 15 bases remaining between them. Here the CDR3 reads CASSLGGGAVEETQYF. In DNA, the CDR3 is TGTGCCAGCAGTTTAGGGGGGGGGGCCGTGGAAGAGACCCAGTACTTC.

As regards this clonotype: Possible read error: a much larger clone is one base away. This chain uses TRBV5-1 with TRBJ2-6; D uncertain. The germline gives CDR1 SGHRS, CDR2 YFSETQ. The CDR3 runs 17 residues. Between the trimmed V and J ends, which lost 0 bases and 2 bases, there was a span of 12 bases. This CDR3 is CASSLDAVGPGANVLTF. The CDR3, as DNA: TGCGCCAGCAGCTTGGATGCGGTTGGGCCTGGGGCCAACGTCCTGACTTTC.

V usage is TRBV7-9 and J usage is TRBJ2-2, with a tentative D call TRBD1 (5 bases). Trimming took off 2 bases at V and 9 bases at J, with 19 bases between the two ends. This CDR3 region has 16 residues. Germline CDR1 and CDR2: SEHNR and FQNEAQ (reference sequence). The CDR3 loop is CASSLTPGMILRELFF. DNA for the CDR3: TGTGCCAGCAGCTTAACGCCAGGGATGATTCTACGGGAGCTGTTTTTT.

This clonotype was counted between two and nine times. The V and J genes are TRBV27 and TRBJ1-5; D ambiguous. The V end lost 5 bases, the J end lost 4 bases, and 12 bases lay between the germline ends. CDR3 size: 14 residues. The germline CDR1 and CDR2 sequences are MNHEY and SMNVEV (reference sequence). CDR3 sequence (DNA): TGTGCCAGCAGTCCCCTGGATCAGAATCAGCCCCAGCATTTT. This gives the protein CASSPLDQNQPQHF.

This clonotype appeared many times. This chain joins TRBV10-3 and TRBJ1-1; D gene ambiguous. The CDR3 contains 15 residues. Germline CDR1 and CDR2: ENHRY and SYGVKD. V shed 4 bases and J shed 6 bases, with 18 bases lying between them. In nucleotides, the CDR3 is TGTGCCATCAGTGGTTTCGAGGATATCTCCTCTGAAGCTTTCTTT. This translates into CAISGFEDISSEAFF.

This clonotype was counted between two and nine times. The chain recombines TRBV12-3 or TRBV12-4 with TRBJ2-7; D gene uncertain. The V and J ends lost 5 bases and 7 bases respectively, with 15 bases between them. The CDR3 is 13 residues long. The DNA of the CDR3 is TGTGCCAGCAGTGGTGGGGTCTGGCAGGAGCAGTACTTC. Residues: CASSGGVWQEQYF.